This T cell receptor beta chain was obtained from a study of shared clonotypes between healthy human individuals. Study-level findings and limits: Deeper or shallower sequencing was expected to change how clonotypes are shared among donors. The study found lower generation probabilities in non-shared clonotypes than in those shared by all four donors.

Comment on this clone: Antigen specificity is unknown.

Naive CD8 cells lacked CD45RO and underwent positive selection for CCR7, leaving out terminally differentiated effector memory CD45RA+ cells. In the authors' methods: There were no quality scores in the junction-only immunoSEQ sequences, so filtering differed. The repertoire was sequenced with immunoSEQ multiplex PCR; TCRdb's copy has only in-frame clones and lacks some. That table is the source of V, J and clone size, and D and trimming were worked out from the DNA. The sample includes about 820,000 clones, nearly 95% seen only once; the top ten take 24%. CDR3 length: 13 amino acids. Germline lookup yields CDR1 SEHNR and CDR2 FQNEAQ (reference sequence). Trimming cost V 8 bases and J 2 bases; bases outside gene matches: 6.

V is TRBV7-9 and J is TRBJ2-7, with 7 bases aligning to TRBD1. What was sequenced was naive CD8+ T cells sorted from blood. This TCR was recovered from a man aged 25-45 years in good health. In DNA form, the CDR3 reads TGTGCCAGCGGAGGACAGGCGCCCTACGAGCAGTACTTC. The encoded protein is CASGGQAPYEQYF.